This record concerns one T cell receptor (beta chain) sequence. This clonotype was detected ten times or more. Per-base qualities were not stored, and no clone one base away is much larger. Measured from the cysteine to the phenylalanine, the CDR3 is 14 residues long. Only the CDR3 portion is preserved as DNA: 42 bases, with reading frame beginning at the first base. V is cut by 3 bases and J by 0 bases, and the space between the germline ends is 9 bases. The CDR1 and CDR2 encoded by the germline V gene (reference sequence) are WNHNN and SYGVQD. These data come from a study of T cells after yellow fever vaccination (dated by TCRdb to 2018 to 2020). As for the study more broadly: Memory subsets (EM, EMRA, CM and Tscm) were sorted on a BD FACS Aria III using CD3, CD45RA, CCR7 and CD95 staining. The SMART-Seq v4 Ultra Low Input RNA kit was used to prepare libraries from fractions with low cell numbers. To track T-cell clones before and after primary and booster YFV17D yellow fever vaccination, bulk TCR alpha and beta repertoires were sequenced longitudinally. The cohort comprised two healthy male donors, one aged 18 to 30 and one aged 30 to 39 years. Blood samples were taken at several timepoints before and after primary and secondary immunization, and bulk PBMC replicates and cell subsets were isolated. Memory subsets were sorted on days 0, 15 and 45 and at 18 months following primary vaccination, and on days 0, 15 and 45 following the 30-year booster.

What the study reported, not specific to this receptor: After the booster, most of the clones that had expanded following primary vaccination were detected again (about 95% of CD4 and around 90% of CD8), which suggests that memory was broadly maintained. The secondary T-cell response was found to be weaker but faster than the primary response, with a peak reached on day 5 rather than on day 15. A small share of clonotypes was detected in both CD4 and CD8 compartments, with the overlap likely arising from convergent recombination. Computational filtering was needed because FACS-sorted repertoires could contain abundant contaminating clonotypes from the bulk population. In the sorted memory subsets on day 0, nearly all of the vaccine-responding clonotypes fell below detection. Because the study included only a couple of donors, the extent to which the findings can be generalized is limited.

TCR cDNA was made using 5'RACE template switching, a step that added a universal primer site and unique molecular identifiers. Priming of cDNA synthesis was performed from both the TCR alpha and TCR beta constant segments. Library amplification involved two PCR steps, and the second step added sample barcodes and sequencing adapters. Libraries were sequenced on Illumina HiSeq 2500 (2x100 bp) or NovaSeq (2x150 bp). On the authors' methods: Reads were demultiplexed and collapsed into UMI consensus sequences with MIGEC, and V(D)J alignment was performed with MiXCR. Vaccine-responding clonotypes were defined with edgeR using replicate PBMC samples, requiring FDR below 0.01 and a log2 fold change above 5 up to day 15. Bulk clonotypes were assigned CD4 or CD8 identity according to which sequenced CD4 or CD8 repertoire held them at higher abundance. Clonotype frequencies in memory subsets were weighted by FACS-sorted cell numbers to estimate each clone's distribution across memory phenotypes. TCRdb handled the public reads itself, with Q25 trimming in fastp and clone calling in MiXCR, and kept productive beta chains. Rows with one shared CDR3 protein collapse into an entry with the most common genes and DNA. The V and J calls shown here were made by TCRdb, not taken from the authors' results. Counted in this sample were tens of thousands of distinct CDR3 sequences; approximately 3.2% of them appeared once. The ten biggest clones cover roughly 0.9% of the sample.

Per the publication, the treatment or condition label means: live attenuated yellow fever vaccine strain. PBMCs were isolated from peripheral blood using a standard Ficoll-Paque protocol. The RNeasy Micro Kit was used to extract RNA from sorted memory subsets. The sequencing used PBMCs, either bulk or a sorted T-cell subset (CD4+, CD8+, memory, or dextramer-sorted; not recorded which), collected about 49 days after the first yellow fever vaccination. This sequence originates from a man aged 18 to 30 who received the YFV17D yellow fever vaccine. The rearrangement joined TRBV10-1 to TRBJ2-7; the D region is possibly TRBD1 or TRBD2, each matching across 5 bases. The nucleotide sequence reads as follows: TGCGCCAGCAGTGATGGGGGAAGCTCCTACGAGCAGTACTTC. The resulting protein is CASSDGGSSYEQYF.